This T cell receptor (beta chain) was documented in a study of T cell responses to AZD1222 COVID-19 vaccine. Some clones are missing from TCRdb's copy, which holds only in-frame ones; the method was immunoSEQ multiplex PCR. Here the sample spans approximately 90,000 clones, 80% to 90% being singletons. Study outcomes and limitations: Spike was spanned by vaccine-associated CD4 TCRs, with dominance at 160-218 and 743-854. Repertoires were obtained only post-peak T cell response. White British ancestry dominated among donors, who included more females, and clonal diversity was possibly underestimated.

This clone was recorded a few times. Its antigen is as yet unknown. Trimming cost V 5 bases and J 4 bases, with 15 bases left between them. Germline CDR1 is SGHTA and CDR2 is FQGNSA. The CDR3 contains 16 residues. V usage is TRBV7-2 and J usage is TRBJ2-6; D gene uncertain. Material: peripheral blood, obtained on day 0 of AZD1222 vaccination. This receptor was taken from an adult in good health. This CDR3 is CASSPPTGGGANVLTF. In DNA form, the CDR3 reads TGTGCCAGCAGCCCCCCGACCGGTGGCGGGGCCAACGTCCTGACTTTC.